This paragraph covers one T cell receptor (beta chain) sequence. Its antigen is as yet unknown. This record comes from a study of cytomegalovirus exposure and HLA in healthy donors. General study findings and limits: Previous analysis showed most TCR beta V segments were productive about 90% or about 30% of the time. Cytomegalovirus association was assigned to about 150 TCR beta chains.

Germline V CDR1 and CDR2: SGHAT, FQDESV (reference sequence). The CDR3 is 15 residues long. Trimming removed 4 bases from V and 8 bases from J; junction bases left unmatched: 8. A multiplex PCR was run with 60 Vbeta primers and 13 Jbeta primers. Repertoires were generated with immunoSEQ multiplex PCR, while TCRdb's copy carries only in-frame clones and drops some. Here the sample spans about 130,000 clones, 80% being singletons. At sampling all donors were nominally healthy, likely with unrecorded immune exposures. This chain uses TRBV11-1 with TRBJ2-5; 12 nucleotides align to TRBD1. Sequenced material: PBMCs. The source is a male donor in good health and CMV-seronegative. CDR3: CASSSDRDRGRTQYF. The DNA for the CDR3 is TGTGCCAGCAGCTCGGACCGGGACAGGGGGCGAACCCAGTACTTC.